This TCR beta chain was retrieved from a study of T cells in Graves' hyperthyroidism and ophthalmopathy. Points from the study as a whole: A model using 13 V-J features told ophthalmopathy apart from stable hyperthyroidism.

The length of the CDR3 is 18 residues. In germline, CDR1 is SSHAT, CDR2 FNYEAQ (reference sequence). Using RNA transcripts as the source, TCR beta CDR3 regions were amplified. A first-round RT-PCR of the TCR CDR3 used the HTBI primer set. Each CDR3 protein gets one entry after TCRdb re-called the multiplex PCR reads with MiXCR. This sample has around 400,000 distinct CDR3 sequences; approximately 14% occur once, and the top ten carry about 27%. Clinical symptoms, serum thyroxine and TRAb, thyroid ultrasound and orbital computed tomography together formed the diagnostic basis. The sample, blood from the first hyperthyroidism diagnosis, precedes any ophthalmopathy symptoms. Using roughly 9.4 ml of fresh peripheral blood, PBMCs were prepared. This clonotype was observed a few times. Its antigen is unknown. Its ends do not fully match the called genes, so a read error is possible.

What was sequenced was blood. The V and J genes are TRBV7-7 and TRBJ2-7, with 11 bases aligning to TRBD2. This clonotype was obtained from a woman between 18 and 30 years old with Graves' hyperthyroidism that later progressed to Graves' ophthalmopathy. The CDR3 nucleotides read TGTGCTAGCAGCTTAGAGGAGGGACTAGCGGAACGATCCTACGAGCAGTACTTC. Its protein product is CASSLEEGLAERSYEQYF.